This T cell receptor (beta chain) was sequenced in a study of blood T cell repertoires in COVID-19. In the study overall: Acute and convalescent COVID-19 specimens originated in the United States, Italy and Spain. T cells, B-cell-depleted T cells, or PBMCs provided the cDNA or gDNA that served as material.

From germline, CDR1 is ENHRY and CDR2 SYGVKD. This CDR3 is 19 amino acids long. J was trimmed by 6 bases and V by 6 bases; bases with no gene match: 14. Original data processing: It was from reference gene primer amplification that nucleated cell counts were estimated. Data came from immunoSEQ multiplex PCR; TCRdb stores just in-frame clones and leaves some out. Clone size and the V and J calls come from that table; the DNA yielded D and trimming. This table has fewer than 200,000 clones, around three quarters appearing once. This clone has a handful of counts. The chain carries TRBV10-3 and TRBJ2-1; 16 bases agree with TRBD2. The source of this sequence is a man between 60 and 70 years old with acute or convalescent COVID-19. Sequenced sample: peripheral blood. The CDR3 bases are TGTGCCATCAGAGATCTACATGGGACTAGCGGGGGGGCGGGCAATGAGCAGTTCTTC. Translation: CAIRDLHGTSGGAGNEQFF.